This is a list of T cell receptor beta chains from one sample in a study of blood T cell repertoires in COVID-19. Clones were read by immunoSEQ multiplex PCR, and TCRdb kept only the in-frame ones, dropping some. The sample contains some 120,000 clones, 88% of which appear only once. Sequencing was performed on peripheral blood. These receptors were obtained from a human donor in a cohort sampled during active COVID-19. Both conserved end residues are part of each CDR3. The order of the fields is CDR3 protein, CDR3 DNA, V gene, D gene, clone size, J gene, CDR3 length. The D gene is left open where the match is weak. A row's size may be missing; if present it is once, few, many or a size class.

CDR3: CASSLQGAVARAFF; DNA: TGTGCCAGCAGCTTGCAAGGGGCGGTTGCCAGGGCTTTCTTT; V: TRBV5-6; D: -; size: -; J: TRBJ1-1; length: 14
CDR3: CASSLKYSELGEQFF; DNA: TGTGCCAGCAGCTTGAAGTACAGTGAGTTGGGCGAGCAGTTCTTC; V: TRBV5-4; D: -; size: -; J: TRBJ2-1; length: 15
CDR3: CASRVGRGPDTGELFF; DNA: TGTGCCAGCAGAGTTGGCCGCGGGCCGGACACCGGGGAGCTGTTTTTT; V: TRBV2; D: -; size: -; J: TRBJ2-2; length: 16
CDR3: CATSGNTGVNYEQYF; DNA: TGTGCCACCAGCGGAAATACAGGGGTAAACTACGAGCAGTACTTC; V: TRBV15; D: TRBD1; size: once; J: TRBJ2-7; length: 15
CDR3: CASSMGLAFRSANTGELFF; DNA: TGTGCCAGCAGCATGGGACTAGCTTTCAGATCCGCGAACACCGGGGAGCTGTTTTTT; V: TRBV7-8; D: TRBD2; size: -; J: TRBJ2-2; length: 19
CDR3: CSVDPQRGRNEQFF; DNA: TGCAGCGTTGATCCCCAGCGGGGCCGCAATGAGCAGTTCTTC; V: TRBV29-1; D: TRBD2; size: -; J: TRBJ2-1; length: 14
CDR3: CATSSRQANEQFF; DNA: TGTGCCACCAGCAGCAGACAGGCCAATGAGCAGTTCTTC; V: TRBV15; D: -; size: -; J: TRBJ2-1; length: 13
CDR3: CASSPRTDTQYF; DNA: TGTGCCAGCAGTCCCCGGACAGATACGCAGTATTTT; V: TRBV12-3/TRBV12-4; D: -; size: -; J: TRBJ2-3; length: 12
CDR3: CASSQGTGPSYEQYF; DNA: TGCGCCAGCAGCCAAGGGACAGGACCTTCCTACGAGCAGTACTTC; V: TRBV4-1; D: TRBD1; size: few; J: TRBJ2-7; length: 15
CDR3: CASSSGQGNQPQHF; DNA: TGTGCCAGCAGTTCGGGACAGGGCAATCAGCCCCAGCATTTT; V: TRBV7-9; D: TRBD1; size: -; J: TRBJ1-5; length: 14
CDR3: CATSRDKLAPGELFF; DNA: TGTGCCACCAGCAGAGACAAACTAGCCCCCGGGGAGCTGTTTTTT; V: TRBV15; D: -; size: few; J: TRBJ2-2; length: 15
CDR3: CASSLDRPGETQYF; DNA: TGTGCCAGCAGCTTAGACCGACCCGGGGAGACCCAGTACTTC; V: TRBV7-9; D: -; size: -; J: TRBJ2-5; length: 14
CDR3: CASRRQGAHSNDSGNTIYF; DNA: TGCGCCAGCCGAAGACAGGGGGCGCATTCAAACGACTCTGGAAACACCATATATTTT; V: TRBV10-2; D: TRBD1; size: -; J: TRBJ1-3; length: 19
CDR3: CASSQGGTQGYNTEAFF; DNA: TGCGCCAGCAGCCAAGGGGGCACCCAAGGGTATAACACTGAAGCTTTCTTT; V: TRBV4-1; D: -; size: -; J: TRBJ1-1; length: 17
CDR3: CASSPRIAGTYEQYF; DNA: TGTGCCAGCAGCCCTCGAATAGCGGGGACCTACGAGCAGTACTTC; V: TRBV7-2; D: TRBD2; size: once; J: TRBJ2-7; length: 15
CDR3: CASSWAGALKNTDTQYF; DNA: TGTGCCAGCAGTTGGGCGGGAGCTTTAAAAAATACAGATACGCAGTATTTT; V: TRBV27; D: TRBD2; size: -; J: TRBJ2-3; length: 17
CDR3: CASSYQAGVETQYF; DNA: TGTGCCAGCAGTTACCAAGCAGGGGTGGAGACCCAGTACTTC; V: TRBV6-6; D: -; size: -; J: TRBJ2-5; length: 14
CDR3: CASSLVRGHEQFF; DNA: TGTGCCAGCAGTTTAGTGAGAGGTCATGAGCAGTTCTTC; V: TRBV27; D: -; size: -; J: TRBJ2-1; length: 13
CDR3: CASSQAGSGGPYNEQFF; DNA: TGTGCCAGCAGCCAAGCGGGTAGCGGGGGTCCCTACAATGAGCAGTTCTTC; V: TRBV3-1/TRBV3-2; D: TRBD2; size: -; J: TRBJ2-1; length: 17
CDR3: CASTPQGAGNEQFF; DNA: TGTGCCAGCACCCCCCAGGGGGCAGGGAATGAGCAGTTCTTC; V: TRBV7-9; D: TRBD1; size: -; J: TRBJ2-1; length: 14
CDR3: CASSATEMNTEAFF; DNA: TGCGCCAGCAGCGCGACAGAGATGAACACTGAAGCTTTCTTT; V: TRBV5-1; D: -; size: -; J: TRBJ1-1; length: 14
CDR3: CASSSHPGTGTHNEQFF; DNA: TGTGCCAGCAGTTCCCATCCCGGGACAGGGACCCACAATGAGCAGTTCTTC; V: TRBV28; D: TRBD1; size: -; J: TRBJ2-1; length: 17
CDR3: CASTPSRSGGTEQFF; DNA: TGTGCCAGCACCCCTTCTAGAAGCGGGGGGACTGAGCAGTTCTTC; V: TRBV6-5; D: TRBD2; size: -; J: TRBJ2-1; length: 15
CDR3: CASSDRVREKLFF; DNA: TGTGCCAGCAGTGACAGGGTGCGTGAAAAACTGTTTTTT; V: TRBV25-1; D: -; size: -; J: TRBJ1-4; length: 13
CDR3: CASTGLANAGELFF; DNA: TGCGCCAGCACGGGACTAGCGAACGCCGGGGAGCTGTTTTTT; V: TRBV5-1; D: TRBD2; size: -; J: TRBJ2-2; length: 14
CDR3: CASIPDRGYEKLFF; DNA: TGTGCCAGCATTCCGGACAGGGGTTATGAAAAACTGTTTTTT; V: TRBV2; D: TRBD1; size: -; J: TRBJ1-4; length: 14
CDR3: CASSPTGGRGTEAFF; DNA: TGTGCCAGCAGTCCGACAGGGGGCCGTGGGACTGAAGCTTTCTTT; V: TRBV28; D: TRBD1; size: -; J: TRBJ1-1; length: 15
CDR3: CASSARDRMDTEAFF; DNA: TGTGCCAGCAGTGCTAGGGACAGGATGGACACTGAAGCTTTCTTT; V: TRBV25-1; D: TRBD1; size: -; J: TRBJ1-1; length: 15
CDR3: CASSPRLAGGPATDTQYF; DNA: TGTGCCAGCAGTCCCCGACTAGCGGGAGGCCCTGCGACAGATACGCAGTATTTT; V: TRBV27; D: TRBD2; size: -; J: TRBJ2-3; length: 18
CDR3: CASSFVRDSYEKLFF; DNA: TGTGCCAGCAGCTTCGTCCGGGACAGTTATGAAAAACTGTTTTTT; V: TRBV5-5; D: TRBD1; size: -; J: TRBJ1-4; length: 15
CDR3: CASRTGGTEAFF; DNA: TGTGCCAGCCGGACAGGGGGCACTGAAGCTTTCTTT; V: TRBV9; D: TRBD1; size: -; J: TRBJ1-1; length: 12
CDR3: CAIRDRYNSPLHF; DNA: TGTGCCATCCGGGACAGGTATAATTCACCCCTCCACTTT; V: TRBV2; D: TRBD1; size: -; J: TRBJ1-6; length: 13